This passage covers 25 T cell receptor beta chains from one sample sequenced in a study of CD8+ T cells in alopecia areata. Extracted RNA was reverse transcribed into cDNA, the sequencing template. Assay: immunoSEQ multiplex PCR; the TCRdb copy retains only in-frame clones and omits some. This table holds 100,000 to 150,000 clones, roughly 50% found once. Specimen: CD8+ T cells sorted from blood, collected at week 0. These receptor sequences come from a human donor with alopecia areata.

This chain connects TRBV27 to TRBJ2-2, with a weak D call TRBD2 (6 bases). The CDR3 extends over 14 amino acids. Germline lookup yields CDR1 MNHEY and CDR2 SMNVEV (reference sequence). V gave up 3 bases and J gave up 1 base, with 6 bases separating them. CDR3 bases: TGTGCCAGCAGTTTCGGGAGGAACACCGGGGAGCTGTTTTTT. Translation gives CASSFGRNTGELFF.

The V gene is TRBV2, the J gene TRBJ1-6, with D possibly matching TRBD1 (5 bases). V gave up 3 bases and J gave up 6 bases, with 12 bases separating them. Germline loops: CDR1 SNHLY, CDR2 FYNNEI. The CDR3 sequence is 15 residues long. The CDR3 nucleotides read TGTGCCAGCAGTGACCCGCAGGGCACTAATTCACCCCTCCACTTT. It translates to CASSDPQGTNSPLHF. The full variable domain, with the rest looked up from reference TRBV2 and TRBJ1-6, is EPEVTQTPSHQVTQMGQEVILRCVPISNHLYFYWYRQILGQKVEFLVSFYNNEISEKSEIFDDQFSVERPDGSNFTLKIRSTKLEDSAMYFCASSDPQGTNSPLHFGNGTRLTVT.

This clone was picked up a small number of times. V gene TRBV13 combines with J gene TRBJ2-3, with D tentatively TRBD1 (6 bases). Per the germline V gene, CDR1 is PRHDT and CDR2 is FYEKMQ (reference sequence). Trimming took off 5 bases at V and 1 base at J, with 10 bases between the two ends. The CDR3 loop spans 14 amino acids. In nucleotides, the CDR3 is TGTGCCAGCAGCGACGGACAGCGCACAGATACGCAGTATTTT. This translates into CASSDGQRTDTQYF.

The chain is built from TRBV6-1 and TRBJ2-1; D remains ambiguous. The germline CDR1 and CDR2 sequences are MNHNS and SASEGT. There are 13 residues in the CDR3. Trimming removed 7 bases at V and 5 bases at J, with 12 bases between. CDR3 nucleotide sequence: TGTGCCAGCAAATCGACGGAAAACAATGAGCAGTTCTTC. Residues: CASKSTENNEQFF.

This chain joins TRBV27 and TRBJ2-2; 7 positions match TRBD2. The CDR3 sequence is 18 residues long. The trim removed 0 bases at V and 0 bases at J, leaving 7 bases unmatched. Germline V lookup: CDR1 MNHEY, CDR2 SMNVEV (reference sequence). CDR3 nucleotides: TGTGCCAGCAGTTTATCCCCTTGGGACTACTCGAACACCGGGGAGCTGTTTTTT. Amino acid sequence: CASSLSPWDYSNTGELFF.

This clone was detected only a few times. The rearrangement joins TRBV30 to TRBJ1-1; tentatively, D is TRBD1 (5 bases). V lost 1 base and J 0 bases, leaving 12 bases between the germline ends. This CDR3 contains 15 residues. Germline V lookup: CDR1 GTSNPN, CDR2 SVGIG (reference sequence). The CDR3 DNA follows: TGTGCCTGGAGTGGCCCGGGACCGATGAACACTGAAGCTTTCTTT. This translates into CAWSGPGPMNTEAFF.

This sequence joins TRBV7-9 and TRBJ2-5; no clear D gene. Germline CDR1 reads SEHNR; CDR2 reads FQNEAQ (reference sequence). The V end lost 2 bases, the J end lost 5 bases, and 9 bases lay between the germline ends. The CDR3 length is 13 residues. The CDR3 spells CASSLITGETQYF. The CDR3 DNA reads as TGTGCCAGCAGCTTAATCACTGGGGAGACCCAGTACTTC.

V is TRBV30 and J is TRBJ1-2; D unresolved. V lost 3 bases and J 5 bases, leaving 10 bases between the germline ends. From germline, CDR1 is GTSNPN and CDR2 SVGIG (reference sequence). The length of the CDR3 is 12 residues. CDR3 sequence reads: CAWSGLDYGYTF. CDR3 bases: TGTGCCTGGAGCGGCCTGGATTATGGCTACACCTTC. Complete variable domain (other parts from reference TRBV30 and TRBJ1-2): SQTIHQWPATLVQPVGSPLSLECTVEGTSNPNLYWYRQAAGRGLQLLFYSVGIGQISSEVPQNLSASRPQDRQFILSSKKLLLSDSGFYLCAWSGLDYGYTFGSGTRLTVV.

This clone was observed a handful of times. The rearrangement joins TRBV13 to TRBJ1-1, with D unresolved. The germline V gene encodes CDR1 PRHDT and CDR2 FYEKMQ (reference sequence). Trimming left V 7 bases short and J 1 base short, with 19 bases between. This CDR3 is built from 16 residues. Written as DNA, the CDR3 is TGTGCCAGCACCCCCTACGAGGGCAGGAGGAACACTGAAGCTTTCTTT. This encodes CASTPYEGRRNTEAFF.

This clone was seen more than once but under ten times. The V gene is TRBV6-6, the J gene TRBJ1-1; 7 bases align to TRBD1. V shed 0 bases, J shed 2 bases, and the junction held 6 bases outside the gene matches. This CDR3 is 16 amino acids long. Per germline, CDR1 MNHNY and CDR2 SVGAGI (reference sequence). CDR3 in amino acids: CASSYSSTGINTEAFF. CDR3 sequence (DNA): TGTGCCAGCAGTTACTCTTCGACAGGGATAAACACTGAAGCTTTCTTT.

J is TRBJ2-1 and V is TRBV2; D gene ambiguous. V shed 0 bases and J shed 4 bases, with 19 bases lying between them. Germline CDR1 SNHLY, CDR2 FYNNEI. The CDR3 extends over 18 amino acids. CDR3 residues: CASSEALRSFGPYNEQFF. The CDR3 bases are TGTGCCAGCAGTGAAGCGCTTCGTTCATTCGGGCCTTACAATGAGCAGTTCTTC.

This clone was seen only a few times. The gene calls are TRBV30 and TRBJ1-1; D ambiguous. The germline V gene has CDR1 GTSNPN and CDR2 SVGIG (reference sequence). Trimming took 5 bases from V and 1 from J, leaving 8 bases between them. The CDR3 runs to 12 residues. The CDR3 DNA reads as TGTGCCTGGGGGATAACGAACACTGAAGCTTTCTTT. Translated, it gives CAWGITNTEAFF.

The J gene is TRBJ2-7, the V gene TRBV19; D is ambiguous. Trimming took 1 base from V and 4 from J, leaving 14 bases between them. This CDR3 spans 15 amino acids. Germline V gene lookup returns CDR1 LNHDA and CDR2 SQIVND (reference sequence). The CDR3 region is CASSIGTTPTYEQYF. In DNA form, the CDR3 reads TGTGCCAGTAGTATAGGTACTACTCCCACTTACGAGCAGTACTTC. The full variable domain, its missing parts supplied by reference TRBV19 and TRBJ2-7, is DGGITQSPKYLFRKEGQNVTLSCEQNLNHDAMYWYRQDPGQGLRLIYYSQIVNDFQKGDIAEGYSVSREKKESFPLTVTSAQKNPTAFYLCASSIGTTPTYEQYFGPGTRLTVT.

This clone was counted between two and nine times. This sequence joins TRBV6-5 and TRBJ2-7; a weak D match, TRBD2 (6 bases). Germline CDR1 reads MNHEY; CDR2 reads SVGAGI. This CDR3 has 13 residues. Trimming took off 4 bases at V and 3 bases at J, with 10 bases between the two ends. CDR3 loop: CASSLGLHYEQYF. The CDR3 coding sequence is TGTGCCAGCAGTTTGGGACTTCACTACGAGCAGTACTTC.

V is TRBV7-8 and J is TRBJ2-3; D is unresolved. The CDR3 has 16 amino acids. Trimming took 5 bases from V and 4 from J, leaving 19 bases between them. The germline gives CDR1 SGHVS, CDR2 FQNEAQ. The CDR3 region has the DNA TGTGCCAGCAGCCTCCCGGATTCGCTGCCGGCAGATACGCAGTATTTT. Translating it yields CASSLPDSLPADTQYF.

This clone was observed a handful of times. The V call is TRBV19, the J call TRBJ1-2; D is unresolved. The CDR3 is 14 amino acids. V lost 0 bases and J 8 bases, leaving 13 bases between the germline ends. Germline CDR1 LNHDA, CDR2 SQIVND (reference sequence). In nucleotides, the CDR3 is TGTGCCAGTAGTATAGATCTAGAGACCCTGGGCTACACCTTC. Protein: CASSIDLETLGYTF. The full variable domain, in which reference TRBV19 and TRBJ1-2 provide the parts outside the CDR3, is DGGITQSPKYLFRKEGQNVTLSCEQNLNHDAMYWYRQDPGQGLRLIYYSQIVNDFQKGDIAEGYSVSREKKESFPLTVTSAQKNPTAFYLCASSIDLETLGYTFGSGTRLTVV.

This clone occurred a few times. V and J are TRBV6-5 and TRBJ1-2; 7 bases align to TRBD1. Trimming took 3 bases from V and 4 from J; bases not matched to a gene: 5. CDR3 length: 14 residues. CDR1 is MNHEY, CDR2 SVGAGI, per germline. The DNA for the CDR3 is TGTGCCAGCAGTTATAGCGGGACAGCCTATGGCTACACCTTC. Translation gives CASSYSGTAYGYTF.

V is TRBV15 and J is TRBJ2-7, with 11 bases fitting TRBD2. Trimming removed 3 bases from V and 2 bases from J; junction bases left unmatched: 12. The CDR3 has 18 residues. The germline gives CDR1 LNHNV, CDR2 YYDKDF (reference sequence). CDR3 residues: CATSRLPAGTSGTYEQYF. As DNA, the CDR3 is TGTGCCACCAGCAGGCTCCCCGCCGGGACTAGCGGTACCTACGAGCAGTACTTC.

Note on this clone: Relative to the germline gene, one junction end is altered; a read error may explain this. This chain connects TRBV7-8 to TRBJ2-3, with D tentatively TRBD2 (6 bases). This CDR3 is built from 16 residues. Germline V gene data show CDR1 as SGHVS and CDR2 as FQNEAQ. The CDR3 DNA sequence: TGTGCCGGCAGCTTAGCGATGGAGGGGCTCACAGATACGCAGTATTTT. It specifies CAGSLAMEGLTDTQYF.

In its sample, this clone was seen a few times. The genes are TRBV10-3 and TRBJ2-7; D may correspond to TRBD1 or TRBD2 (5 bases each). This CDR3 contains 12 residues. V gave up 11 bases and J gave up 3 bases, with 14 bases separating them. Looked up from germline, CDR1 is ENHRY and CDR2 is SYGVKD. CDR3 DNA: TGTGCCGCCCGGGACGGCGACTACGAGCAGTACTTC. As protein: CAARDGDYEQYF.

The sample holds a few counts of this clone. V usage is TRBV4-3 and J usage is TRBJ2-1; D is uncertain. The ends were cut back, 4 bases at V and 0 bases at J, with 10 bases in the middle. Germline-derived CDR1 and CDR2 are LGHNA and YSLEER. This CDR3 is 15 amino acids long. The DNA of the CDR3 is TGCGCCAGCAGCCTAGGCGAGAGCTCCTACAATGAGCAGTTCTTC. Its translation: CASSLGESSYNEQFF.

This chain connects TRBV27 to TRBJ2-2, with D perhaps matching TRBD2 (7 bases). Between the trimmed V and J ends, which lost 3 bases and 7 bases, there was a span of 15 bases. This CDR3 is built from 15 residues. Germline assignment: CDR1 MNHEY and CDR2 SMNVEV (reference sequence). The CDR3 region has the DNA TGTGCCAGCAGTTTCTCGGGGGGCGCAGACGGGGAGCTGTTTTTT. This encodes CASSFSGGADGELFF.

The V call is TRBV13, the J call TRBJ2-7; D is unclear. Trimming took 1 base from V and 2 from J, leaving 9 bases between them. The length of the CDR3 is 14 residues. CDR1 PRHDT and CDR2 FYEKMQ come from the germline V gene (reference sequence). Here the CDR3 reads CASSLVGGPYEQYF. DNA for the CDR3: TGTGCCAGCAGCTTAGTTGGCGGACCCTACGAGCAGTACTTC.

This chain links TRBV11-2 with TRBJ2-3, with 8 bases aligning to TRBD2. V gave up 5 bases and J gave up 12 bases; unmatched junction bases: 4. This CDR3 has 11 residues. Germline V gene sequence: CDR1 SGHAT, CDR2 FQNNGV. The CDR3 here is CASSQGLAQYF. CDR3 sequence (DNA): TGTGCCAGCAGCCAAGGACTAGCACAGTATTTT.

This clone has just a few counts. The chain's CDR3 is CSVVSDTQYNEQFF. The CDR3 nucleotides read TGCAGCGTTGTTTCGGACACTCAATACAATGAGCAGTTCTTC. J is TRBJ2-1 and V is TRBV29-1, with D possibly matching TRBD1 (5 bases). The CDR3 loop spans 14 amino acids. Trimming cost V 4 bases and J 4 bases, with 14 bases left between them. The V gene's germline CDR1 is SQVTM and CDR2 ANQGSEA.